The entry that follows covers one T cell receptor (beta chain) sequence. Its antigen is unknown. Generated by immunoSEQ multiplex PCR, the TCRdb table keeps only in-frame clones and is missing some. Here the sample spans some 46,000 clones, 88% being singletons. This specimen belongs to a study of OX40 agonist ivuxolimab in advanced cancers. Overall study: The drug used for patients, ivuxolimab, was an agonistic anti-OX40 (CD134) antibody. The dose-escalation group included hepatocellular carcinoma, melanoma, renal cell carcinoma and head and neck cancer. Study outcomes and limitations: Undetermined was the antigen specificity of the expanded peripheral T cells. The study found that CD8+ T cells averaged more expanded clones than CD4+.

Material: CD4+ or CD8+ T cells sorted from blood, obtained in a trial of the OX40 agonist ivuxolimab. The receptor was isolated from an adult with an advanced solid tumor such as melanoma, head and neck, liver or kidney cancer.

Here the CDR3 reads CASSHRQTNEKLFF. In nucleotides, the CDR3 is TGCGCCAGCAGCCATCGGCAAACTAATGAAAAACTGTTTTTT. The chain couples TRBV4-3 to TRBJ1-4; D call uncertain. Trimming pared 3 bases from V and 1 base from J, leaving 6 bases between. The CDR3 spans 14 residues. Germline CDR1 and CDR2: LGHNA and YSLEER.